The T cell receptor beta chain described here comes from a study of blood T cells in healthy people across ages. Study-wide points: Observed TCR beta diversity showed a strong correlation with the percentage of naive T cells as measured by flow cytometry. PBMC samples, being unsorted, prevented any conclusive comparison of naive and antigen-experienced cells.

Drawing of peripheral blood yielded ten milliliters from each donor. With 4 bases clipped from V and 4 bases from J, the junction kept 5 bases outside the gene matches. Germline CDR1 LGHNA, CDR2 YSLEER. The CDR3 is made up of 14 amino acids. It was with a sample-barcoded 5' primer and a J-beta primer mix that a second PCR of roughly 6 to 11 cycles was run. Template switching added a 12-random-nucleotide identifier to every cDNA molecule. TCRdb passed the 5' RACE reads through MiXCR, listing each CDR3 protein once. The table shows 650,000 to 800,000 distinct CDR3 sequences, with under 45% occurring only once. As regards this clonotype: Antigen unknown.

The receptor's source is a man between 60 and 75 years old in good health. The V call is TRBV4-3, the J call TRBJ1-1; TRBD1 agrees at 8 bases. What was sequenced was blood. The CDR3 nucleotides are TGCGCCAGCAGCCCCAGACAGGGGATCACTGAAGCTTTCTTT. Its protein product is CASSPRQGITEAFF.